This T cell receptor (beta chain) was sequenced for a study of cytomegalovirus exposure and HLA in healthy donors (dated by TCRdb to 2017 to 2019). About the full investigation: According to an earlier analysis of several hundred of the donors, about 180 million T cells yielded roughly 100 million unique TCR beta sequences and about 280 Gb of sequence data. Roughly 300 gigabases of sequencing data and 70 million to 85 million unique TCR sequences were included in an early release covering around 650 HLA-typed donors. The genetic ancestry cluster associated with self-reported Caucasian donors included over 80% of the roughly 400 genotyped donors. The aim of the study was to test whether cataloging public T cell receptors could identify signatures of past pathogen exposure. The study used immunosequencing to profile the T cell repertoires of approximately 630 subjects and linked those repertoires to cytomegalovirus serostatus. Besides the first cohort of 666 subjects, a separate validation cohort made up of 120 different subjects was used. To predict cytomegalovirus infection status, the study brought together high-throughput TCR immunosequencing, statistical association of individual TCRs with disease status, and machine learning. A later analysis re-analyzed previously published TCR beta repertoires from about 600 donors and added high-resolution HLA genotyping to study TCR occurrence patterns. Rather than using new phenotypic data, the later analysis identified candidate immune exposures from TCR beta sequences and from how often those sequences occurred across donors. In an earlier analysis of 587 of the donors, high-throughput TCR beta sequencing was used to judge whether each TCR beta V gene segment behaved as functional or pseudogenic. Donor age, sex, ethnicity and CMV serostatus were compiled alongside the repertoire data. Genome-wide SNP genotypes for about 65% of the roughly 700 donors were used in a later genetic analysis, which treated that subset as a discovery cohort. Every discovery cohort repertoire had been produced on one sequencing platform. HLA typing included class I and class II loci at four-digit resolution. Typing coverage varied by locus: about 620-640 donors for A, B, C, DRB1 and DQB1; approximately 500 for DQA1; around 570 for DPA1; around 490 for DPB1. Roughly five DR-DQ haplotypes were handled as single units for association and clustering, since linkage in the cohort was strong. Among 350 to 400 genotyped donors of the cohort, an average of 235,054 unique TCR beta nucleotide sequences were sequenced per donor, roughly 20% of them non-productive. Study-wide findings and limitations: Across donors, most TCR sequences were observed very rarely, whereas some public TCRs were present in many individuals. The authors suggested that the approach could potentially be extended to other disease states and immunological phenotypes. A further reported finding was that TCR beta sequences accurately predicted the HLA-A and HLA-B alleles for most subjects in the first cohort. Presence/absence analyses assumed roughly uniform sequencing depth across donors, an assumption that may not hold. An association between a missense DCLRE1C variant and V-gene and J-gene trimming of TCR beta chains was found in a later genetic analysis and replicated in an independent cohort. The classifier was reported to diagnose cytomegalovirus status with high specificity and sensitivity in both the original cohort and the validation cohort. According to a later analysis, most CMV-associated TCR beta chains appeared to be HLA-restricted, and the HLA associations seemed to be driven largely by CMV exposure. Some IMGT-functional V segments, including TRBV6-2 and TRBV6-3, could not be told apart with the 87-base-pair reads, so those segments were excluded. A few of the identified cytomegalovirus-associated TCR beta chains were confirmed in vitro to be specific for cytomegalovirus antigens. In an earlier analysis of more than 450 of the donors, most TCR beta V segments were observed in productive rearrangements about 87% or about 30% of the time, broadly matching IMGT annotations. A later analysis associated 15,000 to 20,000 TCR beta sequences with specific HLA alleles at a false discovery rate of 0.05. Several of the top co-occurrence clusters appeared to be linked to parvovirus B19, influenza, CMV and Epstein-Barr virus, according to a later analysis. In a later analysis, TCR association rates were found to vary across HLA loci, with the most associated TCRs seen for DRB1 alleles and the fewest for HLA-C alleles. Because HLA typing was missing for some donors at each locus, association tests included only the typed subset. When HLA alleles, especially DR and DQ, strongly co-occurred, TCR associations were difficult to assign to individual alleles. The sequencing pipeline was judged likely to have produced a cluster of highly shared sequence variants as a technical artifact. Compared with the approximately 720-donor mean, donors in an Asian-associated ancestry cluster had fewer N-insertions in productive TCRs, according to a later genetic analysis. Only TCR beta chains were sequenced in this cohort, and the absence of alpha or paired-chain data limited detectable features. Correlated functional status among segregating V segments might reflect linkage disequilibrium, but an unknown experimental factor could not be ruled out. A total of 150 to 200 TCR beta chains were listed by the study as associated with cytomegalovirus. CMV serostatus was the only immune exposure information available for the cohort. In a later analysis, HLA-associated TCR beta chains showed more clonal expansion and lower generation probabilities than non-associated chains that were equally common. Over 15 rarely observed V segments, including chromosome 9 orphons, were excluded from the earlier analysis of about 610 of the donors because counts were too low.

The library relied on the immunoSEQ multiplex PCR assay. For the multiplex PCR, a mixture combining 60 forward primers for TCR Vbeta segments and 13 reverse primers for TCR Jbeta segments was used. The CDR3 region of rearranged TCR beta genes was amplified from genomic DNA by a multiplex PCR assay. The amplified TCR beta libraries were sequenced on the Illumina HiSeq System as 87-base-pair reads. As for the authors' bioinformatics: A later analysis counted tens of millions of unique TCR beta chains across the 650 to 700 repertoires, and around 9.9 million of these chains were shared by at least two donors. Raw reads were error-corrected and collapsed into unique sequences by a nearest-neighbor algorithm in which closely related sequences were merged to remove PCR and sequencing errors. CDR3 sequences were aligned to IMGT reference sequences to assign V, D and J gene segments. For a sequence to be retained, a match of at least six nucleotides was required to both a V gene segment and a J gene segment. Rearrangements were called productive when the CDR3 lacked stop codons and stayed in frame with V and J; all others were non-productive. CDR3 was defined according to IMGT convention as the region running from the second conserved V-encoded cysteine to the conserved J-encoded phenylalanine. In an earlier analysis of approximately 500 of the donors, sequences lacking an unambiguous match to a single V gene segment were excluded. In an earlier analysis of approximately 560 of the donors, a V segment was called functional when productive rearrangements were above 56.7%, and segregating when the standard deviation between donors exceeded 5%. A statistical classification framework was built for diagnosing cytomegalovirus status from the catalog of TCR beta chain sequences. In a later analysis, V and J genes were assigned by comparing TCR nucleotide sequences against IMGT/GENE-DB human TR gene sequences. The TCRdist pipeline was used in a later analysis to assign CDR3 sequences and most-parsimonious VDJ recombination scenarios. In a later analysis, every TCR beta chain was defined by the combination of its CDR3 amino acid sequence and its V-gene family, and reads without a unique V-gene family were dropped. A later analysis removed several hundred highly shared, low-generation-probability nucleotide sequences to deal with suspected cross-contamination and a sequencing artifact. For each public chain, a later analysis derived a clonal expansion index from normalized ranks of inferred template counts within each repertoire. In a later analysis, generation probabilities were computed with a VDJ recombination model fitted to out-of-frame rearrangements, and the resulting probabilities were checked against IGoR. Hypergeometric tests were used in a later analysis to score TCR-TCR, TCR-HLA and TCR-CMV co-occurrence, with a repertoire-size bias correction applied to the TCR pairs. In a later analysis, false discovery rates were estimated by permuting HLA or CMV assignments 20 times. In a later analysis, co-occurring TCRs were grouped with DBSCAN, and TCRdist sequence similarity was added when clustering was performed within HLA-allele-positive subsets. Repertoires with fewer than 30,000 or more than 120,000 public chains, plus five repertoires with anomalous nucleotide sharing, were excluded from co-occurrence clustering. The table comes from immuneACCESS by way of TCRdb, which keeps in-frame sequences with V and J called. Part of the clones is missing from these tables; in studies checked, under half for an unresolved V gene and the rest for unknown reasons. Clonal size and the V and J genes are those of that table, whereas D and trimming came from the DNA. For this sample the table gives hundreds of thousands of clones, of which 70% were detected only once. The ten largest clonotypes hold around 3% of the sample.

This clone turned up a few times. This receptor's antigen is unknown. Within one base of it there is no much larger clone, and no base qualities were kept. The cohort consisted of 670 or so healthy bone marrow donors. Cohort members were all nominally healthy when sampled, although unrecorded immune exposures were likely present. The donor tested CMV seropositive, placing the donor among the 290 or so seropositive members of the cohort. A peripheral blood sample was provided by each donor, and peripheral blood mononuclear cells were used for TCR beta sequencing. Genomic DNA was extracted from the blood cell samples with the Qiagen DNeasy Blood Extraction Kit. V is cut by 0 bases and J by 5 bases, and the space between the germline ends is 6 bases. CDR1 and CDR2 are read off the germline V gene as SGHRS and YFSETQ. From cysteine to phenylalanine, the CDR3 is 13 amino acids long. Only the CDR3 part of the read is kept: 39 bases, read in frame from the first base.

The sequence came from a man aged 35-49 years in good health and CMV-seropositive. The chain uses TRBV5-1 and TRBJ2-1, with the D segment identity uncertain. The specimen was PBMCs. The CDR3 region reads CASSLAGDNEQFF. The DNA is TGCGCCAGCAGCTTGGCTGGAGACAATGAGCAGTTCTTC.